A selection of T cell receptor beta chains follows, all from one sample in a study of blood T cell repertoires in COVID-19. Only in-frame clones appear in the TCRdb table, and some are missing; sequencing was by immunoSEQ multiplex PCR. The table shows around 470,000 clones, with 90% occurring only once. The sequenced material came from PBMCs or T cells enriched from blood (not recorded which). These receptors all come from a man younger than 35 who had recovered from COVID-19. Both conserved end residues are part of each CDR3. Fields, in order: V gene, clone size, D gene, CDR3 length, J gene, CDR3 protein, CDR3 DNA. The D gene is left open where the match is weak. The listing skips clone size in some rows; elsewhere it reads once, few, many or a size class.

TRBV9	.	TRBD1	15	TRBJ1-2	CASSRIPGQDNGYTF	TGTGCCAGCAGCCGGATCCCGGGACAGGACAATGGCTACACCTTC
TRBV2	.	.	14	TRBJ1-1	CASSSGGRNTEAFF	TGTGCCAGCAGTTCCGGGGGACGGAACACTGAAGCTTTCTTT
TRBV10-3	.	.	12	TRBJ1-2	CAISERLYGYTF	TGTGCCATCAGTGAACGACTCTATGGCTACACCTTC
TRBV5-1	.	TRBD1	14	TRBJ1-1	CASSFRDRGTEAFF	TGCGCCAGCAGCTTCCGGGACAGGGGGACTGAAGCTTTCTTT
TRBV6-1	.	.	17	TRBJ2-3	CASSGGASSVRTDTQYF	TGTGCCAGCAGTGGAGGCGCTAGCTCGGTGCGAACAGATACGCAGTATTTT
TRBV5-1	once	.	14	TRBJ1-1	CASSFLAGNTEAFF	TGCGCCAGCAGCTTCTTAGCGGGGAACACTGAAGCTTTCTTT
TRBV7-8	.	TRBD1	14	TRBJ2-5	CASSTRDRDMAQYF	TGTGCCAGCAGCACCCGGGACAGGGATATGGCCCAGTACTTC
TRBV3-1/TRBV3-2	once	.	12	TRBJ2-7	CASSRGGYEQYF	TGTGCCAGCAGCAGAGGGGGATACGAGCAGTACTTC
TRBV5-8	.	.	16	TRBJ1-6	CASSHNPGLNNSPLHF	TGTGCCAGCAGCCATAATCCGGGACTCAATAATTCACCCCTCCACTTT
TRBV5-8	once	.	16	TRBJ1-2	CASSVVRGGSVGGYTF	TGTGCCAGCAGCGTTGTTCGGGGGGGCTCCGTAGGTGGCTACACCTTC
TRBV7-9	.	TRBD1	15	TRBJ1-1	CASSDQGAVWTEAFF	TGTGCCAGCAGCGATCAGGGGGCAGTTTGGACTGAAGCTTTCTTT
TRBV2	.	TRBD1	13	TRBJ1-1	CASRRQGRTEAFF	TGTGCCAGCAGAAGACAGGGAAGGACTGAAGCTTTCTTT
TRBV6-2/TRBV6-3	few	.	16	TRBJ2-3	CASSYDGGPGTDTQYF	TGTGCCAGCAGTTACGACGGGGGGCCCGGCACAGATACGCAGTATTTT
TRBV7-8	.	.	16	TRBJ2-1	CASSYPPQKGEDEQFF	TGTGCCAGCAGCTATCCGCCTCAAAAGGGGGAAGATGAGCAGTTCTTC
TRBV6-2/TRBV6-3	few	.	14	TRBJ1-1	CASSYRGMNTEAFF	TGTGCCAGCAGTTACCGAGGGATGAACACTGAAGCTTTCTTT
TRBV5-4	.	.	13	TRBJ2-7	CASSLEIAYEQYF	TGTGCCAGCAGCTTGGAGATAGCCTACGAGCAGTACTTC
TRBV6-5	.	.	13	TRBJ1-1	CASSQDSYTEAFF	TGTGCCAGCAGCCAAGACAGTTACACTGAAGCTTTCTTT
TRBV14	.	.	18	TRBJ1-1	CASSQEGVQARRNTEAFF	TGTGCCAGCAGCCAAGAAGGGGTGCAAGCGAGGAGGAACACTGAAGCTTTCTTT
TRBV28	.	TRBD1	14	TRBJ2-1	CASSMDRVTGEQFF	TGTGCCAGCAGTATGGACAGGGTTACTGGTGAGCAGTTCTTC
TRBV2	many	.	13	TRBJ2-7	CASSAYGYYEQYF	TGTGCCAGCAGTGCTTACGGTTACTACGAGCAGTACTTC
TRBV9	.	.	15	TRBJ1-6	CASSATGTGNSPLHF	TGTGCCAGCAGCGCTACAGGGACCGGGAATTCACCCCTCCACTTT
TRBV15	.	.	13	TRBJ1-1	CATTDTGGTEAFF	TGTGCCACCACCGACACAGGTGGCACTGAAGCTTTCTTT
TRBV30	.	.	13	TRBJ1-1	CAWTGQNYTEAFF	TGTGCCTGGACCGGACAGAACTACACTGAAGCTTTCTTT
TRBV11-2	.	TRBD2	15	TRBJ2-5	CASSPGLAGEETQYF	TGTGCCAGCAGCCCCGGACTAGCGGGGGAAGAGACCCAGTACTTC
TRBV6-5	.	.	14	TRBJ1-5	CATSLGGEGQPQHF	TGTGCCACGAGCTTGGGGGGAGAGGGGCAGCCCCAGCATTTT
TRBV3-1/TRBV3-2	.	.	17	TRBJ2-7	CASSRTRGWGTAYEQYF	TGTGCCAGCAGCCGCACCAGGGGTTGGGGGACGGCCTACGAGCAGTACTTC
TRBV5-1	.	.	13	TRBJ2-7	CASSSGQTYEQYF	TGCGCCAGCAGCTCCGGACAGACCTACGAGCAGTACTTC
TRBV21-1	.	.	18	TRBJ2-4	CASNKPGQPPLSPNIQYF	TGTGCCAGCAACAAGCCGGGACAGCCCCCGTTATCGCCAAACATTCAGTACTTC
TRBV10-3	.	TRBD2	15	TRBJ2-7	CAIRGTSGSSYEQYF	TGTGCCATCAGGGGAACTAGCGGGAGCTCCTACGAGCAGTACTTC
TRBV5-1	.	.	14	TRBJ1-3	CASSWGDRGNTIYF	TGCGCCAGCAGCTGGGGGGACCGGGGAAACACCATATATTTT
TRBV25-1	.	TRBD2	13	TRBJ2-5	CASSEREGETQYF	TGTGCCAGCAGTGAACGGGAGGGAGAGACCCAGTACTTC
TRBV19	.	TRBD1	16	TRBJ1-1	CATYNRDRAINTEAFF	TGTGCCACCTACAACCGGGACAGGGCCATCAACACTGAAGCTTTCTTT
TRBV27	.	TRBD1	12	TRBJ1-2	CASSSVDRVVTF	TGTGCCAGCAGTTCTGTGGACAGGGTCGTCACCTTC
TRBV18	once	TRBD2	16	TRBJ2-2	CASSPWTGGDPGELFF	TGTGCCAGCTCACCCTGGACGGGAGGTGACCCCGGGGAGCTGTTTTTT
TRBV6-5	few	.	14	TRBJ1-1	CASRGTRWNTEAFF	TGTGCCAGCAGGGGGACACGGTGGAACACTGAAGCTTTCTTT
TRBV14	.	TRBD2	19	TRBJ2-1	CASSLNTFRRTSGGNEQFF	TGTGCCAGCAGCCTTAATACTTTTCGCAGGACTAGCGGGGGCAATGAGCAGTTCTTC
TRBV5-1	.	TRBD2	15	TRBJ2-7	CASSLGASGRYEQYF	TGCGCCAGCAGCTTGGGGGCTAGCGGGAGGTACGAGCAGTACTTC